What follows are 11 T cell receptor beta chains derived from one specimen sequenced in a study of blood T cell repertoires in COVID-19. Assay: immunoSEQ multiplex PCR; the TCRdb copy retains only in-frame clones and omits some. The data contain 85,000 to 130,000 clones, 85% to 90% of them singletons. The sequencing input was peripheral blood. Source of these receptors: a human donor in a cohort sampled during active COVID-19.

V usage is TRBV29-1 and J usage is TRBJ2-3, with D hard to call. Germline values: CDR1 SQVTM, CDR2 ANQGSEA. This CDR3 contains 13 residues. The V end lost 3 bases, the J end lost 2 bases, and 9 bases lay between the germline ends. The CDR3 region is CSVDVGHTDTQYF. The CDR3 coding sequence is TGCAGCGTTGATGTGGGCCACACAGATACGCAGTATTTT.

The rearrangement joins TRBV30 to TRBJ2-7; TRBD1 matches at 9 bases. The CDR3 runs to 14 residues. Germline loops: CDR1 GTSNPN, CDR2 SVGIG (reference sequence). V shed 2 bases and J 4 bases; nucleotides not matched to a gene: 6. Here the CDR3 DNA reads TGTGCCTGGAGTTTTGGGACAGGGAATTACGAGCAGTACTTC. This translates into CAWSFGTGNYEQYF.

This chain uses TRBV14 with TRBJ2-1; the D gene is possibly TRBD2 (6 bases). V dropped 4 bases and J dropped 8 bases, with 15 bases sitting between them. Looked up from germline, CDR1 is SGHDN and CDR2 is FVKESK. The CDR3 is 14 residues long. DNA for the CDR3: TGTGCCAGCAGCCTCCTAGCGAGACTGGATGAGCAGTTCTTC. Translated: CASSLLARLDEQFF.

The genes are TRBV5-1 and TRBJ2-1, with TRBD2 matching 10 bases. Per the germline V gene, CDR1 is SGHRS and CDR2 is YFSETQ. CDR3 length: 16 residues. The V and J ends lost 1 base and 7 bases, in that order; junction bases with no gene match: 8. This CDR3 reads CASSLSPSGSRNEQFF. As DNA, the CDR3 is TGCGCCAGCAGCTTGTCGCCTAGCGGGAGTAGGAATGAGCAGTTCTTC.

This rearrangement joins TRBV4-3 to TRBJ1-6; D remains unclear. V lost 0 bases, J lost 4 bases, and 19 bases lay in between. The CDR3 runs 19 residues. Germline V gene lookup returns CDR1 LGHNA and CDR2 YSLEER. The CDR3 sequence: CASSQDLTLLDGYNSPLHF. In DNA form, the CDR3 reads TGCGCCAGCAGCCAAGATTTAACCCTCCTCGACGGGTATAATTCACCCCTCCACTTT.

The V and J genes are TRBV28 and TRBJ2-1; no clear D. Germline CDR1 reads MDHEN; CDR2 reads SYDVKM. The V and J ends lost 5 bases and 0 bases respectively, with 17 bases between them. The CDR3 is 17 residues long. CDR3 in DNA: TGTGCCAGCAGTCGGTTTGGGCTCACTCGCTCCTACAATGAGCAGTTCTTC. As protein: CASSRFGLTRSYNEQFF.

The rearrangement links TRBV7-2 to TRBJ2-3; D may be TRBD2 (6 bases). This CDR3 has 16 amino acids. CDR1 and CDR2 from the germline V gene are SGHTA and FQGNSA. V lost 4 bases to trimming and J lost 0 bases, with 14 bases between them. The CDR3 spells CASSSVGGASTDTQYF. CDR3 nucleotides: TGTGCCAGCAGCTCTGTAGGCGGGGCTAGCACAGATACGCAGTATTTT.

The CDR3 loop reads CASSSSDRGRPQHF. In DNA, the CDR3 is TGTGCCAGCAGTTCCTCAGACAGGGGCCGGCCCCAGCATTTT. This chain connects TRBV7-6 to TRBJ1-5, with 8 bases aligning to TRBD1. Looked up from germline, CDR1 is SGHVS and CDR2 is FNYEAQ. This CDR3 spans 14 amino acids. V shed 6 bases, J shed 9 bases, and the junction held 10 bases outside the gene matches.

V gene TRBV28 combines with J gene TRBJ1-2; no firm D call. The ends were cut back, 6 bases at V and 1 base at J, with 12 bases in the middle. The germline CDR1 and CDR2 sequences are MDHEN and SYDVKM. This CDR3 is built from 14 residues. The CDR3 DNA sequence: TGTGCCAGCAGCCCGGGAGGTCATAACTATGGCTACACCTTC. This sequence encodes CASSPGGHNYGYTF.

This clone appeared a few times. The chain has TRBV11-2 and TRBJ1-5; no reliable D call. The CDR3 consists of 13 residues. CDR1 is SGHAT, CDR2 FQNNGV, per germline. Between the trimmed V and J ends, which lost 1 base and 9 bases, there was a span of 10 bases. CDR3 protein: CASSLARELPQHF. DNA of the CDR3: TGTGCCAGCAGCTTAGCGCGGGAACTGCCCCAGCATTTT. Complete variable domain (other parts from reference TRBV11-2 and TRBJ1-5): EAGVAQSPRYKIIEKRQSVAFWCNPISGHATLYWYQQILGQGPKLLIQFQNNGVVDDSQLPKDRFSAERLKGVDSTLKIQPAKLEDSAVYLCASSLARELPQHFGDGTRLSIL.

V gene TRBV12-5 combines with J gene TRBJ1-5; possible D gene TRBD1, 5 bases. The CDR3 runs 15 residues. The germline V and J ends were trimmed by 6 bases and 3 bases, with 15 bases remaining between them. The germline V gene encodes CDR1 LGHNT and CDR2 FRNRAP. The DNA of the CDR3 is TGTGCTAGTGGCATGGAGGGGTCGAACAATCAGCCCCAGCATTTT. Protein product: CASGMEGSNNQPQHF.